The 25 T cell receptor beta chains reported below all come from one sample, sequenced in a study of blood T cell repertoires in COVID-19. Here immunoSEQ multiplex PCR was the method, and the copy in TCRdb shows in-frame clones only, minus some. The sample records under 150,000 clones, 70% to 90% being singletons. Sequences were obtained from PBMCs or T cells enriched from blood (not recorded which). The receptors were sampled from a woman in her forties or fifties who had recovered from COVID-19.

This CDR3 is CASSHDRGFSGANVLTF. CDR3 coding DNA: TGTGCCAGCAGCCATGACAGGGGATTCTCTGGGGCCAACGTCCTGACTTTC. The gene calls are TRBV5-4 and TRBJ2-6; 8 bases map to TRBD1. The CDR3 has 17 amino acids. CDR1 and CDR2 from the germline V gene are SGHNT and YYREEE (reference sequence). Trimming took 4 bases from V and 0 from J; bases not matched to a gene: 6.

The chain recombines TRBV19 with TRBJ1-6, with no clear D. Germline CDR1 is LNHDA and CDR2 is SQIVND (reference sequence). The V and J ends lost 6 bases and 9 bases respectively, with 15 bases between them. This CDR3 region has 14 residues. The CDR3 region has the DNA TGTGCCAGTAGACACCCTGAAGAGGTTTCACCCCTCCACTTT. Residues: CASRHPEEVSPLHF.

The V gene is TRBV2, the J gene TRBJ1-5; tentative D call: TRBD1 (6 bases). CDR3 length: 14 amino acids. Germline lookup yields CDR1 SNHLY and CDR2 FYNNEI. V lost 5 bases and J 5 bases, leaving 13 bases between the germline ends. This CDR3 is CASSKQGWDQPQHF. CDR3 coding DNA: TGTGCCAGCAGTAAACAGGGATGGGATCAGCCCCAGCATTTT.

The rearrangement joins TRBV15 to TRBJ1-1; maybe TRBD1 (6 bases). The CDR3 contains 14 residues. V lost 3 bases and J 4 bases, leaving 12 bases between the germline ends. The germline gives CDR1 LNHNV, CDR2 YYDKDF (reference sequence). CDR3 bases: TGTGCCACCAGCAGGGGCACAGGGTTCACTGAAGCTTTCTTT. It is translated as CATSRGTGFTEAFF.

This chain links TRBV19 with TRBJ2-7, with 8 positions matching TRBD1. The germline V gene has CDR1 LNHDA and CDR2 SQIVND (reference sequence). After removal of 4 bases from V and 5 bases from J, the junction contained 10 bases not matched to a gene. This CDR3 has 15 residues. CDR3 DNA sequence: TGTGCCAGTAGTACCGGACAGGGCCTCGGAAACGAGCAGTACTTC. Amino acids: CASSTGQGLGNEQYF.

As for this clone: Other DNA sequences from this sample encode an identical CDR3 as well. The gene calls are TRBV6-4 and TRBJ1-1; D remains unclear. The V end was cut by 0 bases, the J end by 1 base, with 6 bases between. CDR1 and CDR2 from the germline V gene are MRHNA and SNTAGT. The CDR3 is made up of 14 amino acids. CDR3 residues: CASSDSSENTEAFF. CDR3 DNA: TGTGCCAGCAGTGACTCAAGCGAGAACACTGAAGCTTTCTTT.

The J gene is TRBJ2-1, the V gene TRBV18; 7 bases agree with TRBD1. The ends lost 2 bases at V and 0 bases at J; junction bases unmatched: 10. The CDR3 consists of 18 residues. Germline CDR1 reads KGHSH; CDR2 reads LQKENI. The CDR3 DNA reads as TGTGCCAGCTCACCAAGACAGGGACCTCTCAGCTCCTACAATGAGCAGTTCTTC. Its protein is CASSPRQGPLSSYNEQFF.

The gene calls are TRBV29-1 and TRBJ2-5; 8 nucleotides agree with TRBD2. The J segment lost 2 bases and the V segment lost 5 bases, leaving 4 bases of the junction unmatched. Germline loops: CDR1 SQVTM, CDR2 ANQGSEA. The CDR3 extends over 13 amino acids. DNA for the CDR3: TGCAGCGTTATTAGCGGGGCACAAGAGACCCAGTACTTC. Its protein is CSVISGAQETQYF.

CDR3 sequence: CASSLEDMFYGYTF. Written as DNA, the CDR3 is TGTGCCAGCAGCTTGGAGGACATGTTTTATGGCTACACCTTC. The chain has TRBV5-4 and TRBJ1-2; maybe TRBD1 (5 bases). Trimming removed 0 bases from V and 5 bases from J, with 11 bases in between. The CDR3 contains 14 residues. The germline CDR1 and CDR2 sequences are SGHNT and YYREEE (reference sequence).

The CDR3 nucleotides read TGTGCCAGCAGACTGACAGGGGGCAGATTTGTTAGCAATCAGCCCCAGCATTTT. Translated, it gives CASRLTGGRFVSNQPQHF. This rearrangement joins TRBV7-2 to TRBJ1-5; 10 bases align to TRBD1. This CDR3 is 18 amino acids long. Germline CDR1 SGHTA, CDR2 FQGNSA. With 6 bases clipped from V and 0 bases from J, the junction kept 11 bases outside the gene matches.

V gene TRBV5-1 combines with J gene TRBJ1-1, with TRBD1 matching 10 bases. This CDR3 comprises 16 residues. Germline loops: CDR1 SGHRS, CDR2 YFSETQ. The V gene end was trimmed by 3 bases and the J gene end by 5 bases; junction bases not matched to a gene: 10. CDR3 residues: CASSSRTGGSGTEAFF. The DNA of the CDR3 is TGCGCCAGCAGCTCTCGGACAGGGGGTAGTGGTACTGAAGCTTTCTTT.

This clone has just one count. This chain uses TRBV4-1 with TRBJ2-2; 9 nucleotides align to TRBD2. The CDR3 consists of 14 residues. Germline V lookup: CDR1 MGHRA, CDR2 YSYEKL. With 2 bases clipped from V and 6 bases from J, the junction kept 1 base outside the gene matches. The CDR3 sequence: CASSQRGGAGELFF. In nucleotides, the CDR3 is TGCGCCAGCAGCCAACGCGGGGGGGCCGGGGAGCTGTTTTTT.

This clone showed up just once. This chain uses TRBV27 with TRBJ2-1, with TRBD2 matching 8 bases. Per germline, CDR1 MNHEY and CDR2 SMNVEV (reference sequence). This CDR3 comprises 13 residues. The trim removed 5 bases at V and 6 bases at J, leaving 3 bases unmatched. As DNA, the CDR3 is TGTGCCAGCAGTCCGGGGGGGGTCAATGAGCAGTTCTTC. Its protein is CASSPGGVNEQFF.

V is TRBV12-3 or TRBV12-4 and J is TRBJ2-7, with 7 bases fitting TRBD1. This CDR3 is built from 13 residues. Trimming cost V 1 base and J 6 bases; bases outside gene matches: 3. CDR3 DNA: TGTGCCAGCAGTTTAGACAGGGGTTCCGAGCAGTACTTC. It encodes CASSLDRGSEQYF.

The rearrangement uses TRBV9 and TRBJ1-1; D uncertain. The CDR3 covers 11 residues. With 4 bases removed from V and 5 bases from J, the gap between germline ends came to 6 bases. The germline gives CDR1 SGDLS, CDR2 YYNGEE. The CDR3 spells CASSPGTEAFF. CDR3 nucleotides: TGTGCCAGCAGCCCCGGTACTGAAGCTTTCTTT. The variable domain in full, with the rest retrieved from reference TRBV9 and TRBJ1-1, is DSGVTQTPKHLITATGQRVTLRCSPRSGDLSVYWYQQSLDQGLQFLIQYYNGEERAKGNILERFSAQQFPDLHSELNLSSLELGDSALYFCASSPGTEAFFGQGTRLTVV.

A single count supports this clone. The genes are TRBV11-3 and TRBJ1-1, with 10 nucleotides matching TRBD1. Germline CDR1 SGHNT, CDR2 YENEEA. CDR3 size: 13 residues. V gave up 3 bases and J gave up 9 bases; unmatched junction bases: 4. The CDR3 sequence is CASSLTGGVQAFF. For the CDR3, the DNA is TGTGCCAGCAGCTTGACAGGGGGCGTGCAAGCTTTCTTT.

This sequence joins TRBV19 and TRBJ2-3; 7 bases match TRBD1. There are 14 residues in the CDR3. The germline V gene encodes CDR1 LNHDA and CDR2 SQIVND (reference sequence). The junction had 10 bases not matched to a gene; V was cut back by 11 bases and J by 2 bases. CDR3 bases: TGTGCCGCCGCGGGTCAGGGGGACACAGATACGCAGTATTTT. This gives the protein CAAAGQGDTDTQYF.

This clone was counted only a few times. This CDR3 is CAAATAGQETQYF. The CDR3 DNA reads as TGTGCCGCCGCCACAGCGGGGCAAGAGACCCAGTACTTC. This chain joins TRBV10-3 and TRBJ2-5; 7 nucleotides agree with TRBD2. This CDR3 comprises 13 residues. CDR1 is ENHRY, CDR2 SYGVKD, per germline. V shed 11 bases and J 2 bases; nucleotides not matched to a gene: 8.

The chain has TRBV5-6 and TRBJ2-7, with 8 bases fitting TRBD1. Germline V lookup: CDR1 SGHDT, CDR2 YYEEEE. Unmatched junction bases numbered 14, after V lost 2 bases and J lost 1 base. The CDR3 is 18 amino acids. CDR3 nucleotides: TGTGCCAGCAGCTTAGATCAGGGGGCGGAGATCGTATCCTACGAGCAGTACTTC. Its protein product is CASSLDQGAEIVSYEQYF.

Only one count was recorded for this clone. The CDR3 is CASSDLAGAYEQYF. The DNA for the CDR3 is TGTGCCAGCAGTGACCTAGCGGGGGCCTACGAGCAGTACTTC. The rearrangement joins TRBV2 to TRBJ2-7, with 10 nucleotides matching TRBD2. V lost 3 bases to trimming and J lost 2 bases; unmatched junction nucleotides: 1. Germline CDR1 reads SNHLY; CDR2 reads FYNNEI. The CDR3 totals 14 residues.

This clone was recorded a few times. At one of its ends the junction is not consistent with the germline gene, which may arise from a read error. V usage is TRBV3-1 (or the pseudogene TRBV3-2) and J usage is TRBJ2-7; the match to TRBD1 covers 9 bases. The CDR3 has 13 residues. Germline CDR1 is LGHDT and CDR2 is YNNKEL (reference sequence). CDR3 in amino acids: CASSQGDRGGSAF. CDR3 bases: TGTGCCAGCAGCCAAGGAGACAGGGGGGGATCTGCGTTC.

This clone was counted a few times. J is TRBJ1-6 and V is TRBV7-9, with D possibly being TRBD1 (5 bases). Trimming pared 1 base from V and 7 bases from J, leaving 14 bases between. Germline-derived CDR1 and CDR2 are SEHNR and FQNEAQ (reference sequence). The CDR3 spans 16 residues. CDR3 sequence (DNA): TGTGCCAGCAGCTTAGGAGCTGGGGGGAGGAATTCACCCCTCCACTTT. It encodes CASSLGAGGRNSPLHF.

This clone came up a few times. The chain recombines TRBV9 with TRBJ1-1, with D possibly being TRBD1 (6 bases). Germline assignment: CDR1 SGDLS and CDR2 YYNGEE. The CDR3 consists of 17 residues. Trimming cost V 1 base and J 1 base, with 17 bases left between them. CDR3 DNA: TGTGCCAGCAGCGTACAAAAAACCGTGGACAGGAACACTGAAGCTTTCTTT. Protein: CASSVQKTVDRNTEAFF.

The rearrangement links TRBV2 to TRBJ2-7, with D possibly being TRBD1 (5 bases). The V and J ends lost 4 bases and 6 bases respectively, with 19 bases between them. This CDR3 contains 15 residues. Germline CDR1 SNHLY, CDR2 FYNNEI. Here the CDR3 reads CASSVQGLQFFEQYF. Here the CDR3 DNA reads TGTGCCAGCAGTGTTCAGGGCCTACAGTTTTTCGAGCAGTACTTC.

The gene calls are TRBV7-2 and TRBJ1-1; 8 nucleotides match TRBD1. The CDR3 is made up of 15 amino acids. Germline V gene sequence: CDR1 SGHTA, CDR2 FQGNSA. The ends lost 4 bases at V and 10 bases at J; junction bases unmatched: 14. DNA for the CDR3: TGTGCCAGCAGCTCCAGGCCTGGGACAGGACTGGCAGCTTTCTTT. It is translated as CASSSRPGTGLAAFF.